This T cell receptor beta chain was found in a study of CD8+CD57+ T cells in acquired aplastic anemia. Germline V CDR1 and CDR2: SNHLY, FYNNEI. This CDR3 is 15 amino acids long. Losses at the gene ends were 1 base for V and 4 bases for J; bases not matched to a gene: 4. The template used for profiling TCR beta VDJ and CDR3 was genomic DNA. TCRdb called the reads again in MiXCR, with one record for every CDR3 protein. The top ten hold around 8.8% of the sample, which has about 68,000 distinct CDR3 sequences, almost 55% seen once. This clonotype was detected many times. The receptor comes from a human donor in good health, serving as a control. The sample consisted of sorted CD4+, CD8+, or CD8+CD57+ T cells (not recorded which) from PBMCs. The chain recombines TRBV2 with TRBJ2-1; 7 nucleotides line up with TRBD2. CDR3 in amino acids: CASSEGLAEYNEQFF. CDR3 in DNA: TGTGCCAGCAGTGAAGGTCTAGCGGAATACAATGAGCAGTTCTTC. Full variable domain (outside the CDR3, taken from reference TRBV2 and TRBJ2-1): EPEVTQTPSHQVTQMGQEVILRCVPISNHLYFYWYRQILGQKVEFLVSFYNNEISEKSEIFDDQFSVERPDGSNFTLKIRSTKLEDSAMYFCASSEGLAEYNEQFFGPGTRLTVL.